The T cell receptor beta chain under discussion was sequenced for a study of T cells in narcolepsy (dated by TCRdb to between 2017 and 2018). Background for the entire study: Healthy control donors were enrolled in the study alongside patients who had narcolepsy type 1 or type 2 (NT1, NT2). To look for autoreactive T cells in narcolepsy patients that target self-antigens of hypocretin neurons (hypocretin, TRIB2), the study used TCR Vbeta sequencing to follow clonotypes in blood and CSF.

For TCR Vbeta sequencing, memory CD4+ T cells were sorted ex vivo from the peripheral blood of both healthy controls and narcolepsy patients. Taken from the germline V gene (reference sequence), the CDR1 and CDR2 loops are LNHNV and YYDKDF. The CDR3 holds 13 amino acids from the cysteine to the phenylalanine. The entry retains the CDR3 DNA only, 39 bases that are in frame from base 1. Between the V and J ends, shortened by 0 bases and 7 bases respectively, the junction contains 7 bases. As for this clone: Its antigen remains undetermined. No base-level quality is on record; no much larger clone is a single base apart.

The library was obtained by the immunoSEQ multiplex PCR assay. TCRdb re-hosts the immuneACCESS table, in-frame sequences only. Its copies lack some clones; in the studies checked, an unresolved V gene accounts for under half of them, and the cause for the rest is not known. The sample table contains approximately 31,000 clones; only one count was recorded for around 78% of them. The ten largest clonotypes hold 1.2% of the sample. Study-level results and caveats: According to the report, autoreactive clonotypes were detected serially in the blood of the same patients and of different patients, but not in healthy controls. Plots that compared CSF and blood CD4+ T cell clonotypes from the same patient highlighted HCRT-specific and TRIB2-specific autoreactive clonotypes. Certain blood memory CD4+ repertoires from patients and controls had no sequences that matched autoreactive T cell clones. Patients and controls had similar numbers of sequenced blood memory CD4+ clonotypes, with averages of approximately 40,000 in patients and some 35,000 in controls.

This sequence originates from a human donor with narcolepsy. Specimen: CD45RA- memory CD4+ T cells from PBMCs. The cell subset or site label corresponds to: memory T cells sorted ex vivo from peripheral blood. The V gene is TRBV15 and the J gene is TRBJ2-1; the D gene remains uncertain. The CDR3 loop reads CATSRDLRNEQFF. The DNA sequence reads TGTGCCACCAGCAGAGATTTGCGAAATGAGCAGTTCTTC.